This passage covers 18 T cell receptor beta chains from one sample sequenced in a study of cytotoxic CD8 clonotypes in ibrutinib-treated CLL. Profiling relied on immunoSEQ multiplex PCR, and the TCRdb table lists in-frame clones only, not all of them. Of some 290,000 clones in the sample, around four fifths were seen once. The starting material was PBMCs, obtained before ibrutinib treatment. The receptors stem from a human donor with chronic lymphocytic leukemia.

The chain links TRBV15 to TRBJ2-5, with D possibly being TRBD2 (6 bases). Germline loops: CDR1 LNHNV, CDR2 YYDKDF (reference sequence). CDR3 length equals 13 residues. Trimming removed 9 bases from V and 0 bases from J, with 11 bases in between. The CDR3 is CATVGGYQETQYF. DNA for the CDR3: TGTGCCACGGTCGGGGGATACCAAGAGACCCAGTACTTC.

A single count supports this clone. The genes are TRBV5-1 and TRBJ1-4; 9 bases are shared with TRBD1. This CDR3 has 15 residues. The trim removed 4 bases at V and 8 bases at J, leaving 9 bases unmatched. Germline assignment: CDR1 SGHRS and CDR2 YFSETQ. The CDR3 nucleotides read TGCGCCAGCAGCGCCCGACAGGGGGGGGAGGAAAAACTGTTTTTT. Protein: CASSARQGGEEKLFF. Filled out from reference TRBV5-1 and TRBJ1-4, the complete variable domain reads KAGVTQTPRYLIKTRGQQVTLSCSPISGHRSVSWYQQTPGQGLQFLFEYFSETQRNKGNFPGRFSGRQFSNSRSEMNVSTLELGDSALYLCASSARQGGEEKLFFGSGTQLSVL.

CDR3 nucleotide sequence: TGTGCCAGCAGTGCTACAGATACGCAGTATTTT. Amino acids: CASSATDTQYF. The chain is built from TRBV5-6 and TRBJ2-3; D unresolved. The V end was cut by 5 bases, the J end by 3 bases, with 4 bases between. In germline, CDR1 is SGHDT, CDR2 YYEEEE. The CDR3 runs 11 residues.

J is TRBJ2-1 and V is TRBV7-6; 13 positions agree with TRBD2. V lost 5 bases to trimming and J lost 0 bases; unmatched junction nucleotides: 13. This CDR3 has 20 residues. Looked up from germline, CDR1 is SGHVS and CDR2 is FNYEAQ. The CDR3 DNA is TGTGCCAGCAGCGCAATAGGGACTAGCGGGATGGCTGCCTCCTACAATGAGCAGTTCTTC. Its translation: CASSAIGTSGMAASYNEQFF.

The chain has TRBV7-8 and TRBJ2-2; maybe TRBD2 (6 bases). Germline CDR1 SGHVS, CDR2 FQNEAQ. The CDR3 runs 15 residues. Trimming took 2 bases from V and 1 from J, leaving 8 bases between them. CDR3 sequence: CASSLRGRNTGELFF. The CDR3 DNA follows: TGTGCCAGCAGCTTACGGGGGAGGAACACCGGGGAGCTGTTTTTT.

V and J are TRBV27 and TRBJ2-5; D not resolved. The CDR3 consists of 15 residues. The germline V gene has CDR1 MNHEY and CDR2 SMNVEV (reference sequence). Deletions cut 2 bases from V and 2 bases from J, with 12 bases between. The CDR3 nucleotides are TGTGCCAGCAGTTTAACTTACCAGTCACAAGAGACCCAGTACTTC. Translated, it gives CASSLTYQSQETQYF.

The V and J genes are TRBV2 and TRBJ2-5, with D perhaps given as TRBD1 or TRBD2 (5 bases each). CDR3 length: 12 residues. V was shortened by 7 bases and J by 5 bases, with 11 bases between the two germline ends. Looked up from germline, CDR1 is SNHLY and CDR2 is FYNNEI. DNA for the CDR3: TGTGCCAGCATGGGGACGCGTGAGACCCAGTACTTC. Translating gives CASMGTRETQYF.

The V gene is TRBV11-2, the J gene TRBJ2-1, with 8 bases lining up with TRBD2. The V and J ends lost 5 bases and 5 bases, in that order; junction bases with no gene match: 20. CDR1 and CDR2 from the germline V gene are SGHAT and FQNNGV. The CDR3 runs 19 residues. CDR3 nucleotide sequence: TGTGCCAGCAGCACACAGATGCTCTATAGCGGGAATTGGGACAATGAGCAGTTCTTC. Translating it yields CASSTQMLYSGNWDNEQFF.

The chain joins TRBV4-1 to TRBJ2-2; TRBD1 matches at 8 bases. The V and J ends lost 5 bases and 6 bases, in that order; junction bases with no gene match: 8. CDR3 length: 15 amino acids. Germline V gene data show CDR1 as MGHRA and CDR2 as YSYEKL. Here the CDR3 reads CASSKGQGNPGELFF. The CDR3 DNA reads as TGCGCCAGCAGCAAAGGACAGGGCAACCCCGGGGAGCTGTTTTTT.

V is TRBV6-5 and J is TRBJ1-3; no clear D. V lost 2 bases and J lost 0, with 2 bases in between. Germline V gene data show CDR1 as MNHEY and CDR2 as SVGAGI. This CDR3 is built from 13 residues. The CDR3 here is CASSYRSGNTIYF. The CDR3, as DNA: TGTGCCAGCAGTTACCGCTCTGGAAACACCATATATTTT.

V and J are TRBV28 and TRBJ2-7, with TRBD2 identical over 9 bases. The CDR3 has 13 amino acids. Trimming removed 8 bases from V and 3 bases from J; junction bases left unmatched: 5. Germline V gives CDR1 MDHEN, CDR2 SYDVKM. CDR3 bases: TGTGCCAGCTGCTTTAGCGGGAGCTACGAGCAGTACTTC. Its translation: CASCFSGSYEQYF.

This chain connects TRBV27 to TRBJ2-1; 12 nucleotides align to TRBD2. This CDR3 contains 15 residues. Losses at the gene ends were 5 bases for V and 8 bases for J; bases not matched to a gene: 7. CDR1 MNHEY and CDR2 SMNVEV come from the germline V gene (reference sequence). CDR3 residues: CASSPSRLAGDEQFF. The CDR3 DNA sequence: TGTGCCAGCAGTCCCTCACGACTAGCGGGGGATGAGCAGTTCTTC.

This chain joins TRBV30 and TRBJ2-1; the match to TRBD1 covers 8 bases. Per the germline V gene, CDR1 is GTSNPN and CDR2 is SVGIG (reference sequence). The length of the CDR3 is 14 residues. Losses at the gene ends were 5 bases for V and 9 bases for J; bases not matched to a gene: 12. DNA of the CDR3: TGTGCCTGGGGATGGGGGCAGGGGGCCGGTGAGCAGTTCTTC. Translated, it gives CAWGWGQGAGEQFF.

This clone was detected only a few times. The chain couples TRBV19 to TRBJ1-1; no definite D call. Looked up from germline, CDR1 is LNHDA and CDR2 is SQIVND (reference sequence). There are 13 residues in the CDR3. V lost 6 bases to trimming and J lost 7 bases, with 15 bases between them. The CDR3 loop is CASRTSGFGEAFF. The DNA for the CDR3 is TGTGCCAGTAGGACCTCCGGGTTCGGTGAAGCTTTCTTT. Looking up the rest from reference TRBV19 and TRBJ1-1 gives the full variable domain: DGGITQSPKYLFRKEGQNVTLSCEQNLNHDAMYWYRQDPGQGLRLIYYSQIVNDFQKGDIAEGYSVSREKKESFPLTVTSAQKNPTAFYLCASRTSGFGEAFFGQGTRLTVV.

This chain joins TRBV30 and TRBJ1-2; 9 bases are a match to TRBD1. CDR3 length: 15 amino acids. Trimming took 1 base from V and 0 from J; bases not matched to a gene: 3. Germline-derived CDR1 and CDR2 are GTSNPN and SVGIG (reference sequence). The DNA for the CDR3 is TGTGCCTGGAGTGGGGACAGGGTAGCTAACTATGGCTACACCTTC. Translation: CAWSGDRVANYGYTF.

The chain couples TRBV4-2 to TRBJ2-6; D remains unclear. The CDR3 has 14 residues. V was pared by 4 bases and J by 2 bases, with 6 bases between. Germline V gene sequence: CDR1 LGHNA, CDR2 YNFKEQ. In nucleotides, the CDR3 is TGTGCCAGCAGCCCGACAACTGGGGCCAACGTCCTGACTTTC. The encoded protein is CASSPTTGANVLTF.

CDR3 protein: CASSSQQYF. The CDR3 nucleotides are TGTGCCAGCAGTTCCCAGCAGTACTTC. The rearrangement joins TRBV27 to TRBJ2-7; D remains ambiguous. The CDR3 loop spans 9 amino acids. Trimming left V 4 bases short and J 8 bases short, with 3 bases between. From germline, CDR1 is MNHEY and CDR2 SMNVEV (reference sequence).

The J gene is TRBJ2-7, the V gene TRBV4-1; D is possibly TRBD2 (6 bases). CDR3 size: 18 residues. Per germline, CDR1 MGHRA and CDR2 YSYEKL. V was trimmed by 0 bases and J by 3 bases, leaving 21 bases between them. In DNA form, the CDR3 reads TGCGCCAGCAGCCAAGAGATACCTCCGGGGGTACGCTTCTACGAGCAGTACTTC. It specifies CASSQEIPPGVRFYEQYF.